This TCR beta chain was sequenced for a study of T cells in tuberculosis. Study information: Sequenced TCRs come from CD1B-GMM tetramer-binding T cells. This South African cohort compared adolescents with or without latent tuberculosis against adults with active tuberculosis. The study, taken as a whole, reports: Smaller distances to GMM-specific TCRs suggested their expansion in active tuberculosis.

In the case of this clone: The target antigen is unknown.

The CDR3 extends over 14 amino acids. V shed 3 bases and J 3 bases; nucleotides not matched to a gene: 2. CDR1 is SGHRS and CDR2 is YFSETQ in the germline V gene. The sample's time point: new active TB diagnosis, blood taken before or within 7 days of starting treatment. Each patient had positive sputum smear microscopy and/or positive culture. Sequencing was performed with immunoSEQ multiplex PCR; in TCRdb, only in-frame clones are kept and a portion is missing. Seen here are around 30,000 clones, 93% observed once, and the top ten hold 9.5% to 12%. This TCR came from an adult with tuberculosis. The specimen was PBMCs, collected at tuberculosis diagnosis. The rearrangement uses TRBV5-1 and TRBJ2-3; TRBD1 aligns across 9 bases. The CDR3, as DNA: TGCGCCAGCAGCTGGGGACAGGGAACAGATACGCAGTATTTT. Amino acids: CASSWGQGTDTQYF.